This T cell receptor beta chain was captured in a study of circulating and synovial CD4+ cells in juvenile arthritis. CDR1 is SGHRS, CDR2 YFSETQ, per germline. The V gene lost 7 bases and the J gene lost 5 bases, with 18 bases spanning the gap. The CDR3 has 14 residues. Study-level findings and limits: These blood cells shared more CDR3 sequences with synovium than bulk blood. Some such blood samples were as oligoclonal as synovium. CPL versus bulk CD4 samples: T cell genome counts differed by at least an order of magnitude.

A note on this clone: What it binds is unknown.

Patients with active juvenile idiopathic arthritis donated these samples. Generated by immunoSEQ multiplex PCR, the TCRdb table keeps only in-frame clones and is missing some. Of 15,000 to 20,000 clones in the sample, around 91% were seen once. The sample taken for sequencing was CD4+ T cells from blood. The chain combines TRBV5-1 with TRBJ1-1; D is ambiguous. The origin of this receptor is a human donor with juvenile idiopathic arthritis. CDR3 nucleotide sequence: TGCGCCAGCCATCAATCCGTAAGTGAGACTGAAGCTTTCTTT. It encodes CASHQSVSETEAFF.